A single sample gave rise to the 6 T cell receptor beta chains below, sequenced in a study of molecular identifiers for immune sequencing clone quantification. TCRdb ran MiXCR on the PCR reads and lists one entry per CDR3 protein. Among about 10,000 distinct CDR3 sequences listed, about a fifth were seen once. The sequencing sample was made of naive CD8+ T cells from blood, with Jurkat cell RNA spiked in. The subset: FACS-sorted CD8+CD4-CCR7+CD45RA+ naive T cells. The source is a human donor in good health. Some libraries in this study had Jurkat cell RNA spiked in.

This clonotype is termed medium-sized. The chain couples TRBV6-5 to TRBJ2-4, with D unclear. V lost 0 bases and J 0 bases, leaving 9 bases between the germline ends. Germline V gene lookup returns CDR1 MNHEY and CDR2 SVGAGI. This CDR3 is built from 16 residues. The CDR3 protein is CASSYSIGRAKNIQYF. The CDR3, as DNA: TGTGCCAGCAGTTACTCCATTGGTAGAGCCAAAAACATTCAGTACTTC.

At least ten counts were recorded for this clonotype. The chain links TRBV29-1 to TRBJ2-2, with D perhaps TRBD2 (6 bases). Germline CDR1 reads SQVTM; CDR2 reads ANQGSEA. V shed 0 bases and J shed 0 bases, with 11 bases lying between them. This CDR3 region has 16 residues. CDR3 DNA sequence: TGCAGCGTTGAAGATCGGCAGCGGGCGAACACCGGGGAGCTGTTTTTT. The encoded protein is CSVEDRQRANTGELFF.

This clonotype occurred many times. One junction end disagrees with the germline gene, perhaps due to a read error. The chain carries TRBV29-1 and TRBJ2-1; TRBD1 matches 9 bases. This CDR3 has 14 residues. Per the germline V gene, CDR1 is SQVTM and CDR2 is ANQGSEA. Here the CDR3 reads CTVTGTGLYNEQFF. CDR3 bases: TGCACCGTTACCGGGACAGGGCTATACAATGAGCAGTTCTTC.

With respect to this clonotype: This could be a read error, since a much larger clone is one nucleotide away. The CDR3 DNA is TGCGCCAGCAGCCTTGGGACAGGGTTTGAAGCTTTCTTT. Translated, it gives CASSLGTGFEAFF. V gene TRBV4-1 combines with J gene TRBJ1-1; the match to TRBD1 covers 9 bases. Germline V gene lookup returns CDR1 MGHRA and CDR2 YSYEKL. Trimming removed 4 bases from V and 7 bases from J; junction bases left unmatched: 4. The CDR3 runs 13 residues.

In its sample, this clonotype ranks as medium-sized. The CDR3 sequence is CASSQDLPGSYEQYF. The DNA for the CDR3 is TGCGCCAGCAGCCAAGATCTCCCCGGTTCCTACGAGCAGTACTTC. The gene calls are TRBV4-3 and TRBJ2-7; D ambiguous. The CDR3 covers 15 residues. The V gene lost 0 bases and the J gene lost 1 base, with 10 bases spanning the gap. The germline gives CDR1 LGHNA, CDR2 YSLEER.

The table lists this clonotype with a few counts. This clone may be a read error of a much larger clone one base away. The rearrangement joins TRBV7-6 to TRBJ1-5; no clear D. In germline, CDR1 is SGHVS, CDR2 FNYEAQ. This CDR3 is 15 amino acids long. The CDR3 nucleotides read TGTGCCTGCAGCCCCCTCCCGGGGAACAGTCAGCCCCAGCATTTT. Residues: CACSPLPGNSQPQHF.